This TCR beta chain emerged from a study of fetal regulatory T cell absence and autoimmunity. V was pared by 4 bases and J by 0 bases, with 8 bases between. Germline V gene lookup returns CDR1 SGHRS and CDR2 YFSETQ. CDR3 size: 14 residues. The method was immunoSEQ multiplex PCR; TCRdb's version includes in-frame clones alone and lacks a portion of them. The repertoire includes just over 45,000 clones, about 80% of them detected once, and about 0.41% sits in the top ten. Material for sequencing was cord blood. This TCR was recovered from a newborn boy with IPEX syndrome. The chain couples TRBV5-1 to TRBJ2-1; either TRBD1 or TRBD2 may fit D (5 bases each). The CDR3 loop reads CASSGTSSYNEQFF. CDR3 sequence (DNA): TGCGCCAGCAGCGGGACGAGCTCCTACAATGAGCAGTTCTTC.